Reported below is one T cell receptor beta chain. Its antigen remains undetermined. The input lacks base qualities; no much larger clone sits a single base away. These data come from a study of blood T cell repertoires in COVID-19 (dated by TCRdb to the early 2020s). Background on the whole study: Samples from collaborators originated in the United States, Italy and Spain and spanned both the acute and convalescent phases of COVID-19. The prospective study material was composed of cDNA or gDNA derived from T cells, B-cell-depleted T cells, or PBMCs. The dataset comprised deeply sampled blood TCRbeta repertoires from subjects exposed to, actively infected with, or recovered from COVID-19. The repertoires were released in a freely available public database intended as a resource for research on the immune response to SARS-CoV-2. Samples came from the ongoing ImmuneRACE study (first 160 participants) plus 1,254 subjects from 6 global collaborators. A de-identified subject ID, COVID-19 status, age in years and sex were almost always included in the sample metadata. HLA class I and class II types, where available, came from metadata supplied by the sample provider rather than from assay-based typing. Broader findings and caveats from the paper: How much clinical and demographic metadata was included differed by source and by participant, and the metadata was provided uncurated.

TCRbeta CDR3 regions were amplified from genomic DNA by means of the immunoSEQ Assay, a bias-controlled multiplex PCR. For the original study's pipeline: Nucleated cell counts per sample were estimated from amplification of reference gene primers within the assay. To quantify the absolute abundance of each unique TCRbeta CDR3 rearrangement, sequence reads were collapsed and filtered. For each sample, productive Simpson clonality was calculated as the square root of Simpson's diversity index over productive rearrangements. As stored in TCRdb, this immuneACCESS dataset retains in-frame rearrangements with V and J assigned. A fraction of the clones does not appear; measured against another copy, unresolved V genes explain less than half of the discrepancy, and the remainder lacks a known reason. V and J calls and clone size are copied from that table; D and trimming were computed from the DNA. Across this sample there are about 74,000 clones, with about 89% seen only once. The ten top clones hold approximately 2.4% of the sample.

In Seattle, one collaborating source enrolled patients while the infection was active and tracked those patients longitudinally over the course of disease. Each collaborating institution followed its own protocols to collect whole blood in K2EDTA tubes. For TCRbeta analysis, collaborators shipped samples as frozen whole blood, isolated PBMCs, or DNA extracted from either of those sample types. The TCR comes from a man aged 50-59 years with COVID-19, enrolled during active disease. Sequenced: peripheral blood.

The CDR3 sequence is CASSLGGGYTEAFF. The DNA sequence is given as TGTGCCAGCAGCTTAGGAGGGGGCTACACTGAAGCTTTCTTT. Recombination joined TRBV7-9 with TRBJ1-1; 7 middle bases align to TRBD1. CDR1 is given as SEHNR and CDR2 as FQNEAQ, both from the germline V gene (reference sequence). The CDR3 contains 14 residues, cysteine and phenylalanine counted. Only CDR3 DNA is held: 42 bases, read in frame from base 1. V is cut back by 1 base and J by 3 bases, with 2 bases in the junction unmatched.